The text below deals with one T cell receptor beta chain. The data were obtained in a study of T cell repertoires in cytomegalovirus infection. MiXCR, applied by TCRdb to the reads, yields one record per CDR3 protein. The sample records 510,000 or so distinct CDR3 sequences, more than 20% being singletons. The V gene's germline CDR1 is SQVTM and CDR2 ANQGSEA. This CDR3 contains 12 residues. With V trimmed by 7 bases and J by 4 bases, 6 bases remained unmatched. The chain uses TRBV29-1 and TRBJ1-2, with 7 bases lining up with TRBD1. Sequenced material: PBMCs. This clonotype was sampled from a human donor in good health (CMV status not recorded). Some clones in this sample may be carry-over from other donors' samples. CDR3 region: CSAPTGLYGYTF. For the CDR3, the DNA is TGCAGCGCCCCGACAGGGCTCTATGGCTACACCTTC. Drawing the rest from reference TRBV29-1 and TRBJ1-2, the complete variable domain is SAVISQKPSRDICQRGTSLTIQCQVDSQVTMMFWYRQQPGQSLTLIATANQGSEATYESGFVIDKFPISRPNLTFSTLTVSNMSPEDSSIYLCSAPTGLYGYTFGSGTRLTVV.